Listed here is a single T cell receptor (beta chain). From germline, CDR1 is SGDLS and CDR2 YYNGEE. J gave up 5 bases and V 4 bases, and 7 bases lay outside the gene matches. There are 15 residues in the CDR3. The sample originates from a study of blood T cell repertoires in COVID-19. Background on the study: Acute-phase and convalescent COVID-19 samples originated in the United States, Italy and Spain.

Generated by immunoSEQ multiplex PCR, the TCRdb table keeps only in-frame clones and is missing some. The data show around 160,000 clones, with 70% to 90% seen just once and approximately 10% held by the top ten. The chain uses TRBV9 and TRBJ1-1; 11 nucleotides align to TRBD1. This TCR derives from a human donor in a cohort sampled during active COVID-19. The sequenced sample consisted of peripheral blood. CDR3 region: CASSMMDRGLTEAFF. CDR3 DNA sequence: TGTGCCAGCAGCATGATGGACAGGGGGCTTACTGAAGCTTTCTTT.